Below are 16 T cell receptor beta chains sequenced from a single sample in a study of blood T cell repertoires in COVID-19. TCRdb's copy holds only in-frame clones and misses some; the assay was immunoSEQ multiplex PCR. The data show under 300,000 clones, with about 90% seen just once and 9.5% to 15% held by the top ten. The sample comprised peripheral blood. These receptors were obtained from a woman aged 25 to 45 with COVID-19, enrolled during active disease.

The rearrangement links TRBV9 to TRBJ1-1, with D tentatively TRBD1 (5 bases). CDR1 is SGDLS, CDR2 YYNGEE, per germline. This CDR3 contains 13 residues. V was trimmed by 0 bases and J by 8 bases, leaving 11 bases between them. The CDR3 loop reads CASSVATTVEAFF. CDR3 in DNA: TGTGCCAGCAGCGTAGCTACGACAGTCGAAGCTTTCTTT.

The V call is TRBV19, the J call TRBJ2-5; 14 nucleotides line up with TRBD2. CDR1 and CDR2 (germline): LNHDA, SQIVND (reference sequence). The CDR3 runs to 13 residues. V lost 11 bases to trimming and J lost 4 bases; unmatched junction nucleotides: 3. CDR3 bases: TGTGCCGCGGGGACTAGCGGGAGAGAGACCCAGTACTTC. Protein sequence: CAAGTSGRETQYF.

V usage is TRBV11-2 and J usage is TRBJ2-1; tentatively, D is TRBD2 (6 bases). The ends were cut back, 2 bases at V and 2 bases at J, with 10 bases in the middle. Per the germline V gene, CDR1 is SGHAT and CDR2 is FQNNGV. This CDR3 spans 15 amino acids. The CDR3 sequence: CASSLFSGAYNEQFF. The CDR3, as DNA: TGTGCCAGCAGCTTATTTTCGGGAGCCTACAATGAGCAGTTCTTC.

The chain recombines TRBV5-6 with TRBJ1-2; D possibly corresponds to TRBD1 (5 bases). The CDR3 has 14 residues. Trimming took off 0 bases at V and 1 base at J, with 7 bases between the two ends. The germline gives CDR1 SGHDT, CDR2 YYEEEE. CDR3 protein: CASSLGQNNYGYTF. The CDR3 bases are TGTGCCAGCAGCTTGGGACAGAATAACTATGGCTACACCTTC. Together with reference TRBV5-6 and TRBJ1-2, the CDR3 gives the full variable domain: DAGVTQSPTHLIKTRGQQVTLRCSPKSGHDTVSWYQQALGQGPQFIFQYYEEEERQRGNFPDRFSGHQFPNYSSELNVNALLLGDSALYLCASSLGQNNYGYTFGSGTRLTVV.

V and J are TRBV2 and TRBJ2-3; D might be TRBD2 (5 bases). Germline V gene sequence: CDR1 SNHLY, CDR2 FYNNEI. Trimming cost V 5 bases and J 5 bases, with 5 bases left between them. This CDR3 spans 11 amino acids. CDR3 coding DNA: TGTGCCAGCAGTCGGGGAGATACGCAGTATTTT. Translation: CASSRGDTQYF.

This clone was seen only a few times. The CDR3 sequence is CASSFLRGNTEAFF. DNA for the CDR3: TGTGCCAGCAGTTTTCTAAGGGGTAACACTGAAGCTTTCTTT. This chain joins TRBV27 and TRBJ1-1; D might be TRBD1 (5 bases). Per germline, CDR1 MNHEY and CDR2 SMNVEV (reference sequence). V lost 3 bases and J lost 2, with 10 bases in between. The CDR3 is made up of 14 amino acids.

This chain connects TRBV6-5 to TRBJ1-5; perhaps TRBD1 as D (6 bases). From germline, CDR1 is MNHEY and CDR2 SVGAGI. This CDR3 contains 14 residues. V was clipped by 8 bases and J by 2 bases, with 13 bases between them. CDR3 residues: CASRGAGGNQPQHF. CDR3 nucleotides: TGTGCCAGCCGAGGTGCAGGGGGCAATCAGCCCCAGCATTTT.

This clone was seen once. The chain is built from TRBV28 and TRBJ1-2; maybe TRBD1 (5 bases). The germline V gene has CDR1 MDHEN and CDR2 SYDVKM. The CDR3 length is 13 residues. V shed 3 bases and J shed 4 bases, with 9 bases lying between them. The CDR3 protein is CASSFSGIYGYTF. The CDR3 DNA sequence: TGTGCCAGCAGTTTTTCAGGGATCTATGGCTACACCTTC.

The rearrangement joins TRBV7-9 to TRBJ2-7; 13 nucleotides line up with TRBD2. Germline CDR1 is SEHNR and CDR2 is FQNEAQ (reference sequence). Germline trimming cut 4 bases from V and 3 bases from J; bases unmatched to any gene: 12. The length of the CDR3 is 18 residues. CDR3 amino acids: CASSSKGGLAGYHYEQYF. As DNA, the CDR3 is TGTGCCAGCAGCTCTAAAGGGGGACTAGCGGGGTACCACTACGAGCAGTACTTC.

This CDR3 is CASSLELTNEKLFF. In nucleotides, the CDR3 is TGTGCCAGCAGCTTAGAACTTACTAATGAAAAACTGTTTTTT. The rearrangement uses TRBV7-9 and TRBJ1-4; no definite D call. Germline CDR1 and CDR2: SEHNR and FQNEAQ (reference sequence). CDR3 length: 14 residues. Trimming left V 1 base short and J 2 bases short, with 5 bases between. Full variable domain (rest looked up from reference TRBV7-9 and TRBJ1-4): DTGVSQNPRHKITKRGQNVTFRCDPISEHNRLYWYRQTLGQGPEFLTYFQNEAQLEKSRLLSDRFSAERPKGSFSTLEIQRTEQGDSAMYLCASSLELTNEKLFFGSGTQLSVL.

DNA of the CDR3: TGTGCCAGCACTATGACCGGGACAGATACGCAGTATTTT. This encodes CASTMTGTDTQYF. The chain has TRBV2 and TRBJ2-3; D not certain. CDR3 size: 13 residues. The V end lost 7 bases, the J end lost 3 bases, and 11 bases lay between the germline ends. Germline values: CDR1 SNHLY, CDR2 FYNNEI.

The genes are TRBV30 and TRBJ1-1; the D is unclear. CDR1 is GTSNPN, CDR2 SVGIG, per germline (reference sequence). Trimming cost V 8 bases and J 9 bases, with 13 bases left between them. CDR3 size: 10 residues. CDR3 DNA sequence: TGTGCCGGAACCGGGATTCAAGCTTTCTTT. This gives the protein CAGTGIQAFF.

This clone was seen once. This chain joins TRBV6-4 and TRBJ1-1, with D possibly being TRBD1 (6 bases). The CDR3 totals 13 residues. V lost 0 bases to trimming and J lost 7 bases, with 9 bases between them. CDR1 MRHNA and CDR2 SNTAGT come from the germline V gene. CDR3: CASSDSPGDEAFF. DNA of the CDR3: TGTGCCAGCAGTGACTCCCCAGGGGATGAAGCTTTCTTT.

This clone was seen more than once but under ten times. The V gene is TRBV19, the J gene TRBJ2-2; weak D call: TRBD1 (6 bases). This CDR3 has 15 amino acids. The germline V and J ends were trimmed by 3 bases and 5 bases, with 13 bases remaining between them. Germline values: CDR1 LNHDA, CDR2 SQIVND (reference sequence). CDR3 amino acids: CASSMGAGRTGELFF. DNA of the CDR3: TGTGCCAGTAGTATGGGGGCAGGGAGAACCGGGGAGCTGTTTTTT.

V gene TRBV27 combines with J gene TRBJ1-6; 12 bases agree with TRBD1. The germline V gene has CDR1 MNHEY and CDR2 SMNVEV (reference sequence). This CDR3 spans 16 amino acids. Germline trimming cut 6 bases from V and 4 bases from J; bases unmatched to any gene: 4. The CDR3 loop reads CASRGTGGLYNSPLHF. In DNA, the CDR3 is TGTGCCAGCAGGGGGACAGGGGGCCTTTATAATTCACCCCTCCACTTT.

This chain joins TRBV7-9 and TRBJ2-7, with D perhaps matching TRBD2 (6 bases). Germline V gene sequence: CDR1 SEHNR, CDR2 FQNEAQ (reference sequence). The CDR3 totals 14 residues. V lost 5 bases, J lost 2 bases, and 13 bases lay in between. The CDR3 coding sequence is TGTGCCAGCAGCCCTAGCGCGGGGACCTACGAGCAGTACTTC. Its protein is CASSPSAGTYEQYF.